This TCR beta chain emerged from a study of blood T cell repertoires in COVID-19 (dated by TCRdb to about 2020). The study in broad terms: Samples from collaborators originated in the United States, Italy and Spain and spanned both the acute and convalescent phases of COVID-19. The material from the prospective study consisted of cDNA or gDNA derived from T cells, B-cell-depleted T cells, or PBMCs. The dataset comprised deeply sampled blood TCRbeta repertoires from subjects exposed to, actively infected with, or recovered from COVID-19. The repertoires were made available in a free public database intended to serve as a resource for research on the immune response to SARS-CoV-2. Samples were obtained from the ongoing ImmuneRACE study (first 160 participants) and from 1,254 subjects provided by 6 global collaborators. A de-identified subject ID, COVID-19 status, age in years and sex were almost always included in the sample metadata. HLA class I and class II types, where available, came from metadata supplied by the sample provider rather than from assay-based typing.

Each collaborating institution followed its own protocols to collect whole blood in K2EDTA tubes. For TCRbeta analysis, collaborator samples were shipped as frozen whole blood, as isolated PBMCs, or as DNA extracted from either sample type. TCRbeta CDR3 regions were amplified from genomic DNA using the immunoSEQ Assay, a bias-controlled multiplex PCR. Regarding the original processing steps: The number of nucleated cells in each sample was estimated by amplification of reference gene primers within the assay. To quantify the absolute abundance of each unique TCRbeta CDR3 rearrangement, sequence reads were collapsed and filtered. For each sample, productive Simpson clonality was calculated as the square root of Simpson's diversity index over productive rearrangements. TCRdb obtained this table from immuneACCESS and retained in-frame rearrangements with V and J assigned. These tables miss some clones; where compared with another copy, unresolved V genes account for less than half of the shortfall, and the remainder is unexplained. The D gene and trimming were derived from the DNA, and the V and J assignments and clone size from that table. The sample contains about 80,000 clones, approximately 80% of them found a single time. The ten largest make up about 5.8% of the sample.

On this clone: Its antigen is currently not known. Per-base qualities were not stored, and no clone one base away is much larger.

Paper-wide results and their limitations: Clinical and demographic metadata were provided uncurated, with the amount varying by source and participant.

Including cysteine and phenylalanine, the CDR3 has 19 amino acids. Only the CDR3 DNA stays, 57 bases, in frame from base 1. Taken from the germline V gene, the CDR1 and CDR2 loops are KGHSH and LQKENI. Trimming removed 4 bases from V and 7 bases from J; the gene matches leave 13 bases unexplained. Specimen: peripheral blood. The TCR sequence derives from a man in his fifties or sixties with active or convalescent COVID-19. The V and J genes are TRBV18 and TRBJ2-1, with TRBD2 identical over 16 junction bases. The nucleotide sequence is TGTGCCAGCTCACGTGGACCCGGGACTAGCGGGGGGGCGTATAATGAGCAGTTCTTC. This yields the protein CASSRGPGTSGGAYNEQFF.